This passage covers 32 T cell receptor beta chains from one sample sequenced in a study of CD8+CD57+ T cells in acquired aplastic anemia (dated by TCRdb to 2016 to 2019). Sequencing used an Illumina HiSeq 2000. Genomic DNA was used as template for profiling of TCR beta VDJ combinations and CDR3 sequences. TCRdb passed the public sequencing reads through fastp at Q25 and MiXCR, retaining productive beta sequences. Each CDR3 protein appears once, grouped with its most common genes and DNA. The sample contains roughly 130,000 distinct CDR3 sequences, 40% to 60% of them found a single time. The ten largest clones add up to about 2.3% of the sample. Material: sorted CD4+, CD8+, or CD8+CD57+ T cells (not recorded which) from PBMCs. These receptors were obtained from a human donor in good health, serving as a control.

The table lists this clonotype with many counts. The chain carries TRBV20-1 and TRBJ2-3; TRBD2 aligns across 13 bases. This CDR3 contains 13 residues. CDR1 and CDR2 (germline): DFQATT, SNEGSKA (reference sequence). J was trimmed by 5 bases and V by 7 bases; bases with no gene match: 3. The CDR3 loop reads CSGLAGGRDTQYF. The CDR3 DNA reads TGCAGTGGACTAGCGGGGGGCAGAGATACGCAGTATTTT.

V is TRBV27 and J is TRBJ2-1; D is perhaps TRBD1 or TRBD2 (5 bases each). Germline CDR1 reads MNHEY; CDR2 reads SMNVEV (reference sequence). Trimming cost V 4 bases and J 3 bases, with 19 bases left between them. This CDR3 spans 17 amino acids. The DNA for the CDR3 is TGTGCCAGCAGTTGGGACCCCCCAGCAGCGTACTACAATGAGCAGTTCTTC. Protein: CASSWDPPAAYYNEQFF.

This clonotype occurred many times. J is TRBJ2-7 and V is TRBV6-5; D may correspond to TRBD1 or TRBD2 (6 bases each). Germline V gives CDR1 MNHEY, CDR2 SVGAGI. V shed 4 bases and J shed 4 bases, with 14 bases lying between them. The CDR3 length is 14 residues. The DNA of the CDR3 is TGTGCCAGCAGTTTCCCGGGGGCGCGTTACGAGCAGTACTTC. Encoded protein: CASSFPGARYEQYF.

The rearrangement joins TRBV10-2 to TRBJ1-2; a weak D match, TRBD1 (6 bases). Per the germline V gene, CDR1 is WSHSY and CDR2 is SAAADI. The CDR3 consists of 13 residues. The ends were cut back, 6 bases at V and 7 bases at J, with 15 bases in the middle. The CDR3 DNA reads TGCGCCAGCAGATTACAGGGTGGGGTTGGCTACACCTTC. Translating gives CASRLQGGVGYTF.

This clonotype has at least ten counts. The chain links TRBV7-2 to TRBJ2-7, with 10 bases lining up with TRBD1. Germline V gives CDR1 SGHTA, CDR2 FQGNSA. The CDR3 sequence is 14 residues long. The junction had 2 bases not matched to a gene; V was cut back by 3 bases and J by 3 bases. Here the CDR3 reads CASSFGTGDYEQYF. The CDR3 DNA follows: TGTGCCAGCAGCTTCGGGACAGGGGACTACGAGCAGTACTTC.

In its sample, this clonotype was seen many times. The chain carries TRBV5-1 and TRBJ2-1; 11 bases are shared with TRBD2. J gave up 5 bases and V 0 bases, and 4 bases lay outside the gene matches. Germline V lookup: CDR1 SGHRS, CDR2 YFSETQ. This CDR3 is built from 16 residues. In DNA form, the CDR3 reads TGCGCCAGCAGCTTGGCTATAGCGGGGGGGCACAATGAGCAGTTCTTC. Translated, it gives CASSLAIAGGHNEQFF. The variable domain in full, with the rest retrieved from reference TRBV5-1 and TRBJ2-1, is KAGVTQTPRYLIKTRGQQVTLSCSPISGHRSVSWYQQTPGQGLQFLFEYFSETQRNKGNFPGRFSGRQFSNSRSEMNVSTLELGDSALYLCASSLAIAGGHNEQFFGPGTRLTVL.

Many counts were recorded for this clonotype. The V and J genes are TRBV20-1 and TRBJ2-5, with D possibly matching TRBD1 (5 bases). Germline lookup yields CDR1 DFQATT and CDR2 SNEGSKA (reference sequence). Trimming removed 1 base from V and 2 bases from J, with 11 bases in between. This CDR3 has 14 amino acids. The CDR3 DNA reads as TGCAGTGCTAGAGGGGGCCTCACTCAAGAGACCCAGTACTTC. Protein product: CSARGGLTQETQYF.

This clonotype turned up a few times. This chain connects TRBV7-6 to TRBJ2-1, with D possibly TRBD2 on 6 matching bases. Germline CDR1 reads SGHVS; CDR2 reads FNYEAQ. The CDR3 spans 20 residues. Trimming removed 2 bases from V and 4 bases from J, with 27 bases in between. The CDR3 DNA follows: TGTGCCAGCAGCTTATATTACAGTCCAAACCGGGACTGTTCATACAATGAGCAGTTCTTC. Translation gives CASSLYYSPNRDCSYNEQFF.

This chain joins TRBV5-1 and TRBJ2-4; D might be TRBD2 (6 bases). CDR1 and CDR2 from the germline V gene are SGHRS and YFSETQ. The ends were cut back, 3 bases at V and 6 bases at J, with 19 bases in the middle. The CDR3 has 16 amino acids. In DNA form, the CDR3 reads TGCGCCAGCAGCTCCTCGTCTAGCGTTGCAATAAACATTCAGTACTTC. It yields the protein CASSSSSSVAINIQYF.

This chain joins TRBV15 and TRBJ1-6; 8 bases are shared with TRBD1. This CDR3 has 15 residues. CDR1 and CDR2 (germline): LNHNV, YYDKDF (reference sequence). With V trimmed by 5 bases and J by 6 bases, 6 bases remained unmatched. DNA for the CDR3: TGTGCCACCAGCCGACAGGGGTCCGGTAATTCACCCCTCCACTTT. Amino acids: CATSRQGSGNSPLHF.

This clonotype has a handful of counts. The rearrangement joins TRBV20-1 to TRBJ2-7; 8 bases match TRBD2. The V gene end was trimmed by 5 bases and the J gene end by 2 bases; junction bases not matched to a gene: 8. The CDR3 runs to 14 residues. CDR1 is DFQATT, CDR2 SNEGSKA, per germline (reference sequence). The DNA for the CDR3 is TGCAGTGCTTCTCCTTCGGGGGGGCCCTACGAGCAGTACTTC. This sequence encodes CSASPSGGPYEQYF.

This clonotype was detected ten times or more. The V gene is TRBV6-1, the J gene TRBJ1-4; 9 nucleotides match TRBD1. CDR3 length: 13 residues. The V gene end was trimmed by 6 bases and the J gene end by 8 bases; junction bases not matched to a gene: 4. CDR1 MNHNS and CDR2 SASEGT come from the germline V gene. The DNA of the CDR3 is TGTGCCAGCAGGGGACAGGGTAGGGAAAAACTGTTTTTT. It encodes CASRGQGREKLFF.

The V call is TRBV7-3, the J call TRBJ2-7; D call uncertain. With 5 bases removed from V and 3 bases from J, the gap between germline ends came to 2 bases. The CDR3 runs 10 residues. Germline-derived CDR1 and CDR2 are SGHTA and FQGTGA. CDR3 region: CASSVYEQYV. DNA for the CDR3: TGTGCCAGCAGCGTCTACGAGCAGTACGTC.

In the case of this clonotype: A read error may explain this, as a much larger clone is one base away. The gene calls are TRBV7-3 and TRBJ2-3; D perhaps matches TRBD1 (8 bases). This CDR3 is built from 15 residues. In germline, CDR1 is SGHTA, CDR2 FQGTGA. In nucleotides, the CDR3 is TGTACCAGCAGTCCCACAGGGGGGGAGACAGATACGCAGTATTTT. Translating it yields CTSSPTGGETDTQYF. The full variable domain, rest sourced from reference TRBV7-3 and TRBJ2-3, is GAGVSQTPSNKVTEKGKYVELRCDPISGHTALYWYRQSLGQGPEFLIYFQGTGAADDSGLPNDRFFAVRPEGSVSTLKIQRTERGDSAVYLCTSSPTGGETDTQYFGPGTRLTVL.

This clonotype was detected only a few times. This chain uses TRBV10-1 with TRBJ2-3; D possibly matches TRBD1 or TRBD2 (8 bases each). Germline CDR1 and CDR2: WNHNN and SYGVQD (reference sequence). This CDR3 contains 16 residues. Trimming removed 6 bases from V and 2 bases from J, with 18 bases in between. Written as DNA, the CDR3 is TGCGCCAGCAGCGGGGGGGGGGGACAGGTCACAGATACGCAGTATTTT. This sequence encodes CASSGGGGQVTDTQYF.

The V gene is TRBV19, the J gene TRBJ2-1; 8 bases line up with TRBD2. The V segment lost 5 bases and the J segment 8 bases; nucleotides outside the gene matches: 11. Germline CDR1 reads LNHDA; CDR2 reads SQIVND (reference sequence). CDR3 length: 15 amino acids. The CDR3 DNA is TGTGCCAGTAGTGTGACTAGCGCCCCCGGCCATGAGCAGTTCTTC. As protein: CASSVTSAPGHEQFF.

This sequence joins TRBV25-1 and TRBJ2-5; 7 bases map to TRBD1. The V gene's germline CDR1 is MGHDK and CDR2 SYGVNS. J gave up 7 bases and V 6 bases, and 17 bases lay outside the gene matches. The CDR3 runs to 16 residues. This CDR3 is CASSAKGGTFWGTQYF. For the CDR3, the DNA is TGTGCCAGCAGCGCGAAAGGGGGCACCTTTTGGGGGACCCAGTACTTC.

This chain uses TRBV20-1 with TRBJ1-2; 8 bases are a match to TRBD1. The CDR3 contains 14 residues. Germline CDR1 and CDR2: DFQATT and SNEGSKA (reference sequence). V shed 5 bases and J 5 bases; nucleotides not matched to a gene: 10. The CDR3 reads CSALHGTGPYGYTF. CDR3 DNA sequence: TGCAGTGCTCTACACGGGACAGGACCTTATGGCTACACCTTC.

This clonotype was counted at least ten times. The chain is built from TRBV11-3 and TRBJ1-1; TRBD1 might be the D (6 bases). With 5 bases removed from V and 0 bases from J, the gap between germline ends came to 13 bases. The CDR3 runs 15 residues. Germline values: CDR1 SGHNT, CDR2 YENEEA. The CDR3 coding sequence is TGTGCCAGCAGCCCAAACAGGGATTTGAACACTGAAGCTTTCTTT. Translation: CASSPNRDLNTEAFF. Full variable domain (rest looked up from reference TRBV11-3 and TRBJ1-1): EAGVVQSPRYKIIEKKQPVAFWCNPISGHNTLYWYLQNLGQGPELLIRYENEEAVDDSQLPKDRFSAERLKGVDSTLKIQPAELGDSAVYLCASSPNRDLNTEAFFGQGTRLTVV.

The chain is built from TRBV7-2 and TRBJ1-2, with D unclear. CDR3 length equals 12 residues. Looked up from germline, CDR1 is SGHTA and CDR2 is FQGNSA. Trimming cost V 5 bases and J 1 base, with 5 bases left between them. CDR3: CASSPCNYGYTF. The CDR3 nucleotides read TGTGCCAGCAGCCCCTGTAACTATGGCTACACCTTC.

This rearrangement joins TRBV7-2 to TRBJ2-3; 12 bases are a match to TRBD2. The junction had 4 bases not matched to a gene; V was cut back by 0 bases and J by 3 bases. Germline V CDR1 and CDR2: SGHTA, FQGNSA. This CDR3 has 17 residues. The CDR3, as DNA: TGTGCCAGCAGCTTAGCCCTAGCGGGGGGGCGGACAGATACGCAGTATTTT. Protein product: CASSLALAGGRTDTQYF.

In nucleotides, the CDR3 is TGTGCCACCCTACAGGGGTTTTGGTACGAGCAGTACTTC. Its protein is CATLQGFWYEQYF. This rearrangement joins TRBV2 to TRBJ2-7, with 7 bases fitting TRBD1. The J segment lost 4 bases and the V segment lost 10 bases, leaving 10 bases of the junction unmatched. The CDR3 loop spans 13 amino acids. Germline V CDR1 and CDR2: SNHLY, FYNNEI. The whole variable domain, filled in from reference TRBV2 and TRBJ2-7, reads EPEVTQTPSHQVTQMGQEVILRCVPISNHLYFYWYRQILGQKVEFLVSFYNNEISEKSEIFDDQFSVERPDGSNFTLKIRSTKLEDSAMYFCATLQGFWYEQYFGPGTRLTVT.

The J gene is TRBJ1-4, the V gene TRBV4-3; 8 positions agree with TRBD1. V lost 5 bases and J lost 5; bases outside the gene matches: 1. The germline V gene has CDR1 LGHNA and CDR2 YSLEER. The CDR3 runs 13 residues. CDR3 DNA: TGCGCCAGCAGCTGGGACAGGAATGAAAAACTGTTTTTT. Amino acid sequence: CASSWDRNEKLFF.

There are many counts of this clonotype. V and J are TRBV18 and TRBJ2-7; 11 bases are a match to TRBD2. The CDR3 spans 14 residues. J lost 7 bases, V lost 5 bases, and 7 bases had no gene match. CDR1 KGHSH and CDR2 LQKENI come from the germline V gene. DNA of the CDR3: TGTGCCAGCTCAGGGGGACTAGCGGCTTTGGAGCAGTACTTC. Its translation: CASSGGLAALEQYF. The entire variable domain, with the rest obtained from reference TRBV18 and TRBJ2-7, is as follows: NAGVMQNPRHLVRRRGQEARLRCSPMKGHSHVYWYRQLPEEGLKFMVYLQKENIIDESGMPKERFSAEFPKEGPSILRIQQVVRGDSAAYFCASSGGLAALEQYFGPGTRLTVT.

This clonotype was picked up many times. The CDR3 DNA reads as TGTGCCAGCAGTTACTTTGGGCGGACGAACACTGAAGCTTTCTTT. Its protein is CASSYFGRTNTEAFF. The chain is built from TRBV6-2 or TRBV6-3 and TRBJ1-1; D gene unclear. The CDR3 totals 15 residues. Germline V gene lookup returns CDR1 MNHEY and CDR2 SVGEGT. Trimming took 1 base from V and 1 from J, leaving 10 bases between them.

V gene TRBV7-2 combines with J gene TRBJ2-3; TRBD1 aligns across 9 bases. V dropped 0 bases and J dropped 0; count of bases not matched to a gene: 1. Per germline, CDR1 SGHTA and CDR2 FQGNSA. This CDR3 region has 16 residues. In DNA form, the CDR3 reads TGTGCCAGCAGCTTAGCTGGGACAGGGAGCACAGATACGCAGTATTTT. Translated: CASSLAGTGSTDTQYF.

This clonotype was recorded many times. The chain has TRBV14 and TRBJ2-1; 9 bases match TRBD2. Germline-derived CDR1 and CDR2 are SGHDN and FVKESK. J was trimmed by 3 bases and V by 0 bases; bases with no gene match: 12. This CDR3 has 19 residues. The CDR3 region is CASSQDLSRTSALYNEQFF. The CDR3 DNA is TGTGCCAGCAGCCAAGATCTATCCCGGACTAGCGCGCTCTACAATGAGCAGTTCTTC.

The chain is built from TRBV11-2 and TRBJ1-2; possible D gene TRBD1, 6 bases. The CDR3 has 14 amino acids. The germline V gene encodes CDR1 SGHAT and CDR2 FQNNGV. V shed 4 bases and J shed 4 bases, with 13 bases lying between them. CDR3 amino acids: CASSSETGTYGYTF. The DNA for the CDR3 is TGTGCCAGCAGCTCTGAAACAGGGACCTATGGCTACACCTTC.

A single count supports this clonotype. A read error may explain this, as a much larger clone is one base away. The chain recombines TRBV30 with TRBJ1-1; D is unclear. This CDR3 is built from 13 residues. Germline CDR1 reads GTSNPN; CDR2 reads SVGIG (reference sequence). CDR3 residues: CAWSVHWNTETFF. The CDR3 bases are TGTGCCTGGAGTGTACATTGGAACACTGAAACTTTCTTT. Combining the CDR3 with reference TRBV30 and TRBJ1-1 gives the whole variable domain SQTIHQWPATLVQPVGSPLSLECTVEGTSNPNLYWYRQAAGRGLQLLFYSVGIGQISSEVPQNLSASRPQDRQFILSSKKLLLSDSGFYLCAWSVHWNTETFFGQGTRLTVV.

This clonotype came up many times. The V call is TRBV5-8, the J call TRBJ2-1; 9 nucleotides line up with TRBD2. The CDR3 length is 14 residues. Germline CDR1 reads SGHTS; CDR2 reads YDEGEE. V lost 0 bases, J lost 9 bases, and 4 bases stayed unmatched. CDR3 DNA: TGTGCCAGCAGCTTGGTGGGTAGCGGGGGTGAGCAGTTCTTC. Its protein is CASSLVGSGGEQFF.

This clonotype was seen ten or more times. The rearrangement uses TRBV12-5 and TRBJ2-1, with 9 bases identical to TRBD1. The CDR3 spans 14 residues. Germline V lookup: CDR1 LGHNT, CDR2 FRNRAP. The ends lost 1 base at V and 9 bases at J; junction bases unmatched: 4. CDR3 protein: CASGLGDRDGEQFF. The CDR3 coding sequence is TGTGCTAGTGGTTTGGGGGACAGGGATGGTGAGCAGTTCTTC. The full variable domain, in which reference TRBV12-5 and TRBJ2-1 provide the parts outside the CDR3, is DARVTQTPRHKVTEMGQEVTMRCQPILGHNTVFWYRQTMMQGLELLAYFRNRAPLDDSGMPKDRFSAEMPDATLATLKIQPSEPRDSAVYFCASGLGDRDGEQFFGPGTRLTVL.

The J gene is TRBJ2-5, the V gene TRBV15; no clear D gene. There are 12 residues in the CDR3. The V end was cut by 9 bases, the J end by 7 bases, with 15 bases between. Germline-derived CDR1 and CDR2 are LNHNV and YYDKDF (reference sequence). The CDR3 DNA sequence: TGTGCCACTTCATTAAAAACGGGGACCCAGTACTTC. As protein: CATSLKTGTQYF.